The sequence of this T cell receptor beta chain was determined in a study of OX40 agonist ivuxolimab in advanced cancers. Background on the whole study: Ivuxolimab was an agonistic, fully human IgG2 monoclonal antibody directed against OX40 (CD134), a costimulatory receptor. Partial responses occurred in three dose-escalation patients: two with cutaneous melanoma and one with hepatocellular carcinoma. The paper reports the monotherapy dose-escalation portion (N ≈ 50 patients) of the phase I ivuxolimab trial. Prior anti-PD-1, anti-PD-L1 or anti-CTLA-4 therapy was permitted, and 40% of dose-escalation patients had received checkpoint inhibitors. Intravenous ivuxolimab was administered to patients every 2 weeks at six dose levels: 0.01, 0.1, 0.3, 1.5, 3 and 10 mg/kg. The purpose of peripheral TCRbeta sequencing was to test whether ivuxolimab changed TCR sequence diversity and led to clonal T-cell expansion. The dose-escalation cohort was about 83% male with a mean age of roughly 62 years, ranging from roughly 20 to 80. Of the roughly 52 dose-escalation patients, hepatocellular carcinoma was present in approximately 20, melanoma in roughly 15, renal cell carcinoma in 9 and head and neck cancer in 9. Broader findings and caveats from the paper: Low levels of normalized T-cell clonal expansion were also shown by some nonresponding patients. Which antigens the clonally expanded peripheral T cells were specific for was not determined. Partial responders in the 0.1-3.0 mg/kg groups had among the lowest normalized peripheral clonal expansion, especially among CD8+ T cells. After ivuxolimab, more expanded clones were found on average in CD8+ T cells than in CD4+ T cells. Clonal expansion of both CD4+ and CD8+ blood T cells was observed from baseline to week 6 at doses 0.1 to 3.0 mg/kg.

As concerns this clone: The specificity of this receptor is unknown. It has no much larger one-base neighbor in the sample; base qualities were not kept.

Genomic DNA was extracted from sorted cells for sequencing of the TCRbeta CDR3 region. TCRbeta CDR3 regions were sequenced using the immunoSEQ Assay. Here the immuneACCESS table is served through TCRdb, limited to in-frame sequences with V and J called. Missing clones are a known gap in these copies; in checked studies unresolved V genes cover under half, and the rest lacks a known reason. This sample comprises around 62,000 clones, about 80% of them detected only once. Jointly, the top ten make up roughly 4.2% of the sample. From the cysteine up to the phenylalanine, the CDR3 has a length of 16 residues. The kept DNA is CDR3 alone, 48 bases in frame from the first base. From a lookup of the germline V gene, CDR1 and CDR2 are KGHSH and LQKENI. Trimming takes 2 bases off V and 4 bases off J; junction bases not matched to a gene: 10. The trial excluded patients who had a history of autoimmune disease or who were on systemic immunosuppression. In every dose cohort, peripheral blood was drawn for TCR sequencing at baseline, cycle 4 day 1, and cycle 7 day 1. The samples were drawn from a first-in-human, open-label, multicenter phase I dose-escalation trial of ivuxolimab. Adults with locally advanced or metastatic melanoma, renal cell, hepatocellular, or head and neck squamous cell carcinoma were enrolled in the trial. Before TCR sequencing, CD4+ and CD8+ T cells were separately sorted from peripheral blood.

This clonotype was sampled from an adult with an advanced solid tumor such as melanoma, head and neck, liver or kidney cancer. The source material was CD4+ or CD8+ T cells sorted from blood, sampled in a trial of the OX40 agonist ivuxolimab. The chain couples TRBV18 to TRBJ1-1; the junction holds 7 bases that match TRBD1. CDR3 region: CASSPTKTGTSTEAFF. The nucleotide sequence is TGTGCCAGCTCACCAACGAAGACAGGGACATCCACTGAAGCTTTCTTT.